These 15 T cell receptor beta chains were sequenced from one sample in a study of blood T cell repertoires in COVID-19. Here immunoSEQ multiplex PCR was the method, and the copy in TCRdb shows in-frame clones only, minus some. The data contain under 150,000 clones, around 85% of them singletons. The sample taken for sequencing was peripheral blood. The source of these receptors is a human donor in a cohort sampled during active COVID-19.

The J gene is TRBJ2-1, the V gene TRBV6-6; weak D call: TRBD2 (5 bases). CDR3 length: 15 residues. V lost 6 bases, J lost 0 bases, and 12 bases lay in between. The germline CDR1 and CDR2 sequences are MNHNY and SVGAGI (reference sequence). As DNA, the CDR3 is TGTGCCAGCAGCCTGGACTCAAGCTCCTACAATGAGCAGTTCTTC. Its protein product is CASSLDSSSYNEQFF.

The rearrangement links TRBV2 to TRBJ1-1; D uncertain. The CDR3 consists of 14 residues. The V end lost 7 bases, the J end lost 3 bases, and 15 bases lay between the germline ends. Per the germline V gene, CDR1 is SNHLY and CDR2 is FYNNEI. CDR3 DNA sequence: TGTGCCAGCACCCCGAGGGAAAGTTACACTGAAGCTTTCTTT. This sequence encodes CASTPRESYTEAFF.

This clone was picked up one time. V and J are TRBV19 and TRBJ1-4, with a tentative D call TRBD1 (6 bases). The CDR3 covers 15 residues. The germline gives CDR1 LNHDA, CDR2 SQIVND (reference sequence). Trimming removed 4 bases at V and 8 bases at J, with 17 bases between. The CDR3 region has the DNA TGTGCCAGTAGTAGTCAGACAGGATTAGGAGAAAAACTGTTTTTT. Encoded protein: CASSSQTGLGEKLFF.

This clone turned up a few times. This sequence joins TRBV5-1 and TRBJ1-2, with a weak D call TRBD1 (6 bases). V was trimmed by 2 bases and J by 8 bases, leaving 13 bases between them. The CDR3 is 13 amino acids. Germline V gene data show CDR1 as SGHRS and CDR2 as YFSETQ. The CDR3 DNA reads as TGCGCCAGCAGCTTATCGGGGGGGGGCGGCTACACCTTC. It translates to CASSLSGGGGYTF.

The genes are TRBV5-6 and TRBJ2-3; D not certain. Germline CDR1 is SGHDT and CDR2 is YYEEEE. Trimming left V 4 bases short and J 0 bases short, with 6 bases between. The CDR3 loop spans 13 amino acids. This CDR3 is CASSLRSTDTQYF. For the CDR3, the DNA is TGTGCCAGCAGCCTCAGGAGCACAGATACGCAGTATTTT. The variable domain in full, with the rest retrieved from reference TRBV5-6 and TRBJ2-3, is DAGVTQSPTHLIKTRGQQVTLRCSPKSGHDTVSWYQQALGQGPQFIFQYYEEEERQRGNFPDRFSGHQFPNYSSELNVNALLLGDSALYLCASSLRSTDTQYFGPGTRLTVL.

The chain has TRBV3-1 (or the pseudogene TRBV3-2) and TRBJ2-5; D may be TRBD2 (5 bases). Deletions cut 4 bases from V and 2 bases from J, with 8 bases between. This CDR3 is 13 amino acids long. Germline CDR1 LGHDT, CDR2 YNNKEL (reference sequence). CDR3 sequence reads: CASSRSVQETQYF. The CDR3 nucleotides are TGTGCCAGCAGCCGTAGCGTACAAGAGACCCAGTACTTC.

The chain couples TRBV9 to TRBJ1-3, with 9 bases aligning to TRBD1. The CDR3 consists of 17 residues. V lost 0 bases and J lost 3; bases outside the gene matches: 7. Germline CDR1 SGDLS, CDR2 YYNGEE. CDR3 in amino acids: CASSVAGTGIYGNTIYF. CDR3 bases: TGTGCCAGCAGCGTAGCGGGGACAGGGATATATGGAAACACCATATATTTT.

The chain carries TRBV9 and TRBJ1-6; TRBD1 might be the D (6 bases). The germline V gene encodes CDR1 SGDLS and CDR2 YYNGEE. The CDR3 is 16 residues long. Between the trimmed V and J ends, which lost 4 bases and 10 bases, there was a span of 21 bases. Written as DNA, the CDR3 is TGTGCCAGCAGCCGGGACCCGGGACATCACAACTCACCCCTCCACTTT. This translates into CASSRDPGHHNSPLHF.

This chain links TRBV6-4 with TRBJ2-1; TRBD2 aligns across 9 bases. Germline lookup yields CDR1 MRHNA and CDR2 SNTAGT. V was clipped by 4 bases and J by 7 bases; unmatched bases: 8. The CDR3 consists of 15 residues. DNA for the CDR3: TGTGCCAGCAGTGGCTCGGGTAGCGGGGGTAATGAGCAGTTCTTC. It codes for CASSGSGSGGNEQFF.

The gene calls are TRBV7-8 and TRBJ1-3; D possibly corresponds to TRBD1 (6 bases). Trimming took 4 bases from V and 0 from J, leaving 16 bases between them. Germline CDR1 reads SGHVS; CDR2 reads FQNEAQ. The length of the CDR3 is 17 residues. CDR3 amino acids: CASSSYTVDSSGNTIYF. CDR3 DNA sequence: TGTGCCAGCAGCTCATATACGGTGGACAGCTCTGGAAACACCATATATTTT.

The chain links TRBV7-3 to TRBJ1-6; tentatively, D is TRBD1 (5 bases). This CDR3 has 14 residues. The V and J ends lost 1 base and 8 bases respectively, with 9 bases between them. Germline V gene data show CDR1 as SGHTA and CDR2 as FQGTGA. The CDR3 DNA reads as TGTGCCAGCAGCTTAAACTTAGGGGATTCACCCCTCCACTTT. Amino acids: CASSLNLGDSPLHF. Based on the CDR3 plus reference TRBV7-3 and TRBJ1-6, the full variable domain is GAGVSQTPSNKVTEKGKYVELRCDPISGHTALYWYRQSLGQGPEFLIYFQGTGAADDSGLPNDRFFAVRPEGSVSTLKIQRTERGDSAVYLCASSLNLGDSPLHFGNGTRLTVT.

This clone was counted only a few times. CDR3 sequence (DNA): TGTGCCAGCAGCTTCACCCCACAGAGCTCTGGAAACACCATATATTTT. This encodes CASSFTPQSSGNTIYF. This rearrangement joins TRBV13 to TRBJ1-3, with D hard to call. CDR3 length: 16 residues. Looked up from germline, CDR1 is PRHDT and CDR2 is FYEKMQ (reference sequence). The V end lost 3 bases, the J end lost 0 bases, and 12 bases lay between the germline ends.

V usage is TRBV4-3 and J usage is TRBJ1-2, with TRBD1 matching 8 bases. This CDR3 contains 14 residues. The V and J ends lost 1 base and 7 bases, in that order; junction bases with no gene match: 5. Per germline, CDR1 LGHNA and CDR2 YSLEER. The DNA of the CDR3 is TGCGCCAGCAGCCAAGGGCAGGGGGCCGGTGGCTACACCTTC. Protein sequence: CASSQGQGAGGYTF.

The chain links TRBV6-2 or TRBV6-3 to TRBJ1-5, with TRBD1 as a possible D gene (6 bases). Germline CDR1 reads MNHEY; CDR2 reads SVGEGT. The V end was cut by 5 bases, the J end by 7 bases, with 18 bases between. The CDR3 covers 15 residues. Here the CDR3 reads CASSDGGGQGQPQHF. CDR3 sequence (DNA): TGTGCCAGCAGTGACGGTGGGGGCCAGGGGCAGCCCCAGCATTTT.

Points on this clone: Other DNA sequences in the sample encode the same CDR3. The chain links TRBV3-1 (or the pseudogene TRBV3-2) to TRBJ1-1; D gene uncertain. The germline gives CDR1 LGHDT, CDR2 YNNKEL (reference sequence). V shed 1 base and J shed 1 base, with 7 bases lying between them. The CDR3 sequence is 14 residues long. The CDR3 region is CASSQVEGNTEAFF. The DNA of the CDR3 is TGTGCCAGCAGCCAAGTGGAGGGGAACACTGAAGCTTTCTTT.